The clone carrying this T cell receptor (beta chain) was picked up a small number of times. The antigen remains unidentified. The data originate from a study of molecular identifiers for immune sequencing clone quantification. About the research overall: In replicates, RNA from approximately 20,000 or 100,000 naive CD8 cells was divided five ways and four parts were sequenced. Study outcomes and limitations: Same-barcode identical TCR molecules could make highly expanded clones look smaller than they are.

MiXCR was run by TCRdb on the PCR reads, yielding one entry per CDR3 protein. Among around 470,000 distinct CDR3 sequences listed, over 20% were seen once. V lost 2 bases and J lost 9, with 13 bases in between. Germline V CDR1 and CDR2: LGHNA, YSLEER. The CDR3 length is 14 residues. The receptor's source is a human donor in good health. Some libraries in this study had Jurkat cell RNA spiked in. V is TRBV4-3 and J is TRBJ2-2; TRBD2 might be the D (7 bases). What was sequenced was naive CD8+ T cells from blood, with Jurkat cell RNA spiked in. Noted subset: FACS-sorted CD8+CD4-CCR7+CD45RA+ naive T cells. The CDR3 spells CASSQTRGGWELFF. The DNA of the CDR3 is TGCGCCAGCAGCCAAACAAGGGGGGGCTGGGAGCTGTTTTTT.